Sequencing of this T cell receptor (beta chain) was carried out in a study of shared clonotypes between healthy human individuals. Trimming shortened V by 5 bases and J by 2 bases, and 12 bases separated the two germline ends. Germline V gene lookup returns CDR1 SGHAT and CDR2 FQNNGV. This CDR3 spans 14 amino acids. Assay: immunoSEQ multiplex PCR; the TCRdb copy retains only in-frame clones and omits some. Among roughly 2 million clones listed, about 95% were seen once. Terminally differentiated effector memory CD45RA+ cells were excluded by CCR7 positive selection of CD45RO-negative cells. This sequence originates from a man aged 18 to 29 in good health. Sequenced input: naive CD8+ T cells sorted from blood. This chain uses TRBV11-2 with TRBJ2-5; D unresolved. The CDR3 coding sequence is TGTGCCAGCAGCCTTAGGACGGTTCAAGAGACCCAGTACTTC. Translation gives CASSLRTVQETQYF.